This TCR beta chain was observed in a study of regulatory T cells in long-lasting Graves disease (dated by TCRdb to the early 2020s). A note on the overall study: Antithyroid drugs had been taken for less than 3 months by newly diagnosed Graves' disease patients. This study used TCR sequencing and RNA sequencing of peripheral blood to compare persistent Graves' disease patients against newly diagnosed Graves' disease patients. The study was registered as a clinical trial and conducted in China. TCR sequencing covered roughly 13 persistent and around 20 newly diagnosed Graves' disease patients, about 35 samples in total.

Here is what the overall study found, with its caveats: Only peripheral blood was studied, because thyroid tissue, the primary lesion, was inaccessible. Sequencing and analysis were limited to the TCR beta chain. Compared with newly diagnosed patients, patients with persistent Graves' disease had lower TCR Shannon entropy and fewer highly expanded clones, which suggests clonal expansion. Persistent patients shared more public clonotypes among themselves (around 3,000) than newly diagnosed patients did (about 1,000). As a limitation, the authors acknowledged that the small sample size may reduce accuracy. Persistent disease showed preferential use of TRBV28, TRBJ1-2 and TRBJ2-5, whereas newly diagnosed disease favored TRBV20-1 and TRBJ2-1.

Concerning this clonotype itself: The antigen it recognizes is unknown. The sample holds no much larger clone one base away, and base qualities are not on file.

The label giving this sample's time point can be read as: newly diagnosed GD, antithyroid drugs for less than 3 months. RNA was extracted from PBMCs in TRIzol for both TCR sequencing and RNA sequencing. The diagnosis of Graves' disease followed American Thyroid Association guidelines. Patients for the study were recruited at an endocrinology department in Xi'an, China. From each patient, about 9.7 milliliters of peripheral blood was collected into an EDTA anticoagulant tube. Ficoll Paque Plus density gradient separation was used to isolate PBMCs, and no further T cell sorting was done. An Agilent 2100 Bioanalyzer and agarose gel were used to assess RNA quality, and a NanoDrop 2000 was used to measure RNA concentration. The CDR3, from cysteine to phenylalanine, totals 14 residues. Only CDR3 DNA is held: 42 bases, read in frame from base 1. Trimming removed 4 bases from V and 8 bases from J, leaving 17 bases between the germline ends. CDR1 MGHDK and CDR2 SYGVNS are derived from the germline V gene.

The receptor library was made with multiplex PCR. Sequencing instrument: Illumina HiSeq 4000. CDR3 regions were amplified by Arm-PCR with iRepertoire HTBI primers to construct TCR beta libraries. Before sequencing, the PCR products went through gel purification. From the authors' description of their analysis: Gene usage analysis of CDR3 amino acid clonotypes relied on the approximately 60 TRBV and more than twelve TRBJ segments identified across samples. COPE and FqMerger were used to merge filtered high-quality paired reads into contigs. BLAST was used to align contigs to IMGT TRBV, TRBD and TRBJ reference genes, and CDR3 was defined according to IMGT. Clonotypes above 0.1% frequency were classified as highly expanded clones. Shannon entropy was used to measure repertoire diversity, and the Gini coefficient was used to measure V-J evenness. Public clonotypes were defined as clonotypes shared by more than one individual. TCRdb applied fastp at Q25 and MiXCR to the public reads, then kept only in-frame beta chains. Duplicate CDR3 protein sequences are folded into a single record with the most common DNA and genes. The V and J calls shown here were made by TCRdb, not taken from the authors' results. This sample is represented by approximately 470,000 distinct CDR3 sequences; about 17% of them were singletons. The ten largest clones represent about 12% of the sample.

This sample also belongs to another study, concerning T cells in Graves' hyperthyroidism and ophthalmopathy. In that second paper, the authors write: Stable Graves' hyperthyroidism was defined as no progression to ophthalmopathy during 18 months of follow-up. Hyperthyroidism patients were newly diagnosed, had a disease duration of under 2 months, and were aged 18 to 65 years. Patients with uncontrolled infections, other autoimmune diseases, pregnancy or lactation were excluded. Clinical symptoms, serum thyroxine and TRAb, thyroid ultrasound, and orbital computed tomography formed the basis for the diagnoses. For the first round of RT-PCR on the TCR CDR3, the HTBI primer set was used together with the Qiagen OneStep RT-PCR kit. Blood samples also contained most of the expanded thyroid clonotypes (frequency above 0.001), which suggests that blood repertoires may reflect thyroid immune responses. A model built on a 13 V-J signature distinguished ophthalmopathy from stable hyperthyroidism, reaching around 90% sensitivity and 81% to 83% specificity in cross-validation and 80%/75% in testing. In validation, the model predicted progression to ophthalmopathy with over 60% sensitivity and 72% to 85% specificity, a median of roughly seven months before onset. A discovery cohort of roughly 96 patients, approximately 45 with Graves' ophthalmopathy and about 58 with stable Graves' hyperthyroidism, was used to find distinguishing TCR V-J signatures. Prospective prediction of ophthalmopathy was tested in an independent validation cohort consisting of roughly 20 hyperthyroidism patients and some 16 patients who later progressed to ophthalmopathy. For training and testing, the roughly 93 patients in the discovery cohort were randomly divided in a 7:3 ratio. In addition, the study compared T-cell repertoires in thyroid tissue and in blood from roughly six Graves' hyperthyroidism patients. Following sampling, methimazole starting at 30 mg daily was given to hyperthyroidism patients, and high-dose intravenous methylprednisolone was given to ophthalmopathy patients. A second multiplex PCR round built the libraries, followed by size selection and purification. Paired-end sequencing of the libraries was performed with 100 bp reads on an Illumina HiSeq2000. SOAPnuke was used to process the raw data, removing reads that contained adapters or uncalled bases, had a mean Phred below 15, or lacked an exact match to the constant primer or identifier. High-quality paired reads were merged with COPE v1.2.5, and unique nucleotide sequences were defined as clonotypes. MiTCR v1.1 was used to align the clonotypes against IMGT TRBV, TRBD and TRBJ reference segments. The analysis was restricted to V-J combinations with a frequency above 0.0001, which together covered just over 98% of the repertoires. The TCS score was defined as the ratio of F50 (clonal expansion) to E x V (chaos), calculated using BLOSUM62-based TCRdist between CDR3 peptides within each V-J. Welch's t-statistics and random forest reduced some 510 V-J features to 10 to 15, which were used in a naive Bayes classifier (R e1071). No statistical method was used to fix the sample size in advance, and group allocation was not hidden from the investigators. TCR Vbeta CDR3 sequencing of some 140 peripheral blood samples (over 40 ophthalmopathy, about 74 hyperthyroidism and approximately 17 progressor patients) is reported in the paper.

This TCR was sampled from a man between 40 and 49 years old with Graves disease. Donor details come from another sample of the same person, matched by shared clones. The starting material was peripheral blood mononuclear cells (PBMCs), obtained at new diagnosis, from a patient treated with antithyroid drugs. This chain joins TRBV25-1 to TRBJ1-1, with a tentative D gene TRBD1 over 6 matching bases. The nucleotide sequence reads as follows: TGTGCCAGCAGTGTGGACAGTGGGATTTCCGAAGCTTTCTTT. The resulting protein is CASSVDSGISEAFF.